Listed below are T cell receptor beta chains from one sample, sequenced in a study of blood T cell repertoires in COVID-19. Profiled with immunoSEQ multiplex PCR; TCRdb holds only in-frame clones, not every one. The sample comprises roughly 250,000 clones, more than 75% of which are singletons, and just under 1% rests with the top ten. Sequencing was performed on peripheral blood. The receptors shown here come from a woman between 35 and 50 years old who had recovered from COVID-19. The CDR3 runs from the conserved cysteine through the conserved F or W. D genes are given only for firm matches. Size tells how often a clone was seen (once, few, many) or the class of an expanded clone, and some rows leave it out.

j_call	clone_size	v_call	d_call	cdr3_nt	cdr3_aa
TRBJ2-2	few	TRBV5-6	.	TGTGCCAGCAGCCCGGTCGGGACCGGGGAGCTGTTTTTT	CASSPVGTGELFF
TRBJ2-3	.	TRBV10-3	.	TGTGCCACCCTTGGGGGCGGGACAGATACGCAGTATTTT	CATLGGGTDTQYF
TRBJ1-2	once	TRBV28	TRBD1	TGTGCCAGCAGTCCGGGACAGGGCGATGGCTACACCTTC	CASSPGQGDGYTF
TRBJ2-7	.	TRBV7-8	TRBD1	TGTGCCAGCAGCACAGGACAGGGTAACGAGCAGTACTTC	CASSTGQGNEQYF
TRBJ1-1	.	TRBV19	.	TGTGCCAGTAGAGGCCCCGGGGGCCCCGGGGGGGCCACTGAAGCTTTCTTT	CASRGPGGPGGATEAFF
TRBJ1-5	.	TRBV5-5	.	TGTGCCAGCAGCTTGGACAGGGCTAGCAATCAGCCCCAGCATTTT	CASSLDRASNQPQHF
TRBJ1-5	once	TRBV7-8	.	TGTGCCAGCAACCCCCGACCAGACAGAATCAATCAGCCCCAGCATTTT	CASNPRPDRINQPQHF
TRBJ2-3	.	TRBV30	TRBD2	TGTGCCTGGACACGGCCGGGGGGAGATACGCAGTATTTT	CAWTRPGGDTQYF
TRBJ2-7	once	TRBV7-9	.	TGTGCCAGCAGCTCCCTAGGCGGGGCATCCTACGAGCAGTACTTC	CASSSLGGASYEQYF
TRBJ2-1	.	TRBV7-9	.	TGTGCCAGCAGCTTTTTGCCAGGGGAATACAATGAGCAGTTCTTC	CASSFLPGEYNEQFF
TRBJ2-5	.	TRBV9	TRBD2	TGTGCCAGCAGTGCTAGCGGGAGCCAAGAGACCCAGTACTTC	CASSASGSQETQYF
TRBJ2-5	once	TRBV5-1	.	TGCGCCAGCAGCCCGGACAGCCCGGAGACCCAGTACTTC	CASSPDSPETQYF
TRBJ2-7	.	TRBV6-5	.	TGTGCCAGCAGTTACGGCAGGAACTACGAGCAGTACTTC	CASSYGRNYEQYF
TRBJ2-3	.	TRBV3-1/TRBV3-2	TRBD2	TGTGCCAGCAGCCAAGTGGTAGCGGGAGTAGTCCCAGATACGCAGTATTTT	CASSQVVAGVVPDTQYF
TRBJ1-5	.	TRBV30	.	TGTGCCTGGAGCCCCTGGGGGGGGGTCAATCAGCCCCAGCATTTT	CAWSPWGGVNQPQHF
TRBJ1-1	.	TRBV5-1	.	TGCGCCAGCAGCTTGGAGCTGAACACTGAAGCTTTCTTT	CASSLELNTEAFF
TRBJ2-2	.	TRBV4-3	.	TGCGCCAGCAGCCAAGATGCCCCCCTCGGGGAGAACACCGGGGAGCTGTTTTTT	CASSQDAPLGENTGELFF
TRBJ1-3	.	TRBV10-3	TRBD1	TGTGCCATCAGCCCCTTAGGACAGGCGAGCTCTGGAAACACCATATATTTT	CAISPLGQASSGNTIYF
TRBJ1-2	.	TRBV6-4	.	TGTGCCAGCAGTGACGGGGCCACGTATGGCTACACCTTC	CASSDGATYGYTF
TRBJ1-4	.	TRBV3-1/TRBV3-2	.	TGTGCCAGCAGCCAAGCGGGGGAGTTGGGTGAAAAACTGTTTTTT	CASSQAGELGEKLFF
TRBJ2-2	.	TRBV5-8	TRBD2	TGTGCCAGCAGCTTCGGGGGGAGGTGGTCCGGCGGGGAGCTGTTTTTT	CASSFGGRWSGGELFF
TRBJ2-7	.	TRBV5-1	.	TGCGCCAGCAGCTTGGCCCCTTCCTACGAGCAGTACTTC	CASSLAPSYEQYF
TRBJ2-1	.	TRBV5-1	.	TGCGCCAGCAGCTTGGAATGGGCTAGGGCACAGGGACGACACAGGAATGAGCAGTTCTTC	CASSLEWARAQGRHRNEQFF
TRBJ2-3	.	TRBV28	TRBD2	TGTGCCAGCAGTCCCAACAGCGGGAGAGGCGATACGCAGTATTTT	CASSPNSGRGDTQYF
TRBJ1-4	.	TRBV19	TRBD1	TGTGCCAGTAGTATGGGCCTAGGGGGCGCAACTAATGAAAAACTGTTTTTT	CASSMGLGGATNEKLFF
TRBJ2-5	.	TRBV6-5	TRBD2	TGTGCCAGCACCACCCTAGCGGGGGGCCCGGGGACCCAGTACTTC	CASTTLAGGPGTQYF
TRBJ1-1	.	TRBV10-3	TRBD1	TGTGCCATCAGCACCGACAGGGGGCTGAACACTGAAGCTTTCTTT	CAISTDRGLNTEAFF
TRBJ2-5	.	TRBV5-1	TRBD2	TGCGCCAGCAGCCCCCGGTCGGGAGGGACCCAGTACTTC	CASSPRSGGTQYF
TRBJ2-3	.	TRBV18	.	TGTGCCAGCTCACCAGGGCCGGGAGTGGATACGCAGTATTTT	CASSPGPGVDTQYF
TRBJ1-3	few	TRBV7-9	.	TGTGCCAGCAGCCCGGCGGGTGGAAACACCATATATTTT	CASSPAGGNTIYF
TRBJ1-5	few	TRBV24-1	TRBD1	TGTGCCACCAGTGGCCCTGGGGCAGGGGGCGATCAGCCCCAGCATTTT	CATSGPGAGGDQPQHF
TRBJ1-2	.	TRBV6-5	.	TGTGCCAGCAGATTACCCGGAGGGATCCATGGCTACACCTTC	CASRLPGGIHGYTF
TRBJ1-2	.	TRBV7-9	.	TGTGCCAGCAGCCAGCGCGGGGTCCGTTATGGCTACACCTTC	CASSQRGVRYGYTF
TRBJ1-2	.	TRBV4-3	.	TGCGCCAGCCGAGGGTTCTATGGCTACACCTTC	CASRGFYGYTF
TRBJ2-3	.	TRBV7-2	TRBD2	TGTGCCAGCAGCTTCTTGCCAGTAGCGGGAGGTGGGGCAGATACGCAGTATTTT	CASSFLPVAGGGADTQYF
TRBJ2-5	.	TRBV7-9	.	TGTGCCAGCAGCCCCACCTCCGGGATCCAAGAGACCCAGTACTTC	CASSPTSGIQETQYF
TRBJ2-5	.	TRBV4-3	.	TGCGCCAGCAGCCAAGGGCAGGGGGAGACCCAGTACTTC	CASSQGQGETQYF